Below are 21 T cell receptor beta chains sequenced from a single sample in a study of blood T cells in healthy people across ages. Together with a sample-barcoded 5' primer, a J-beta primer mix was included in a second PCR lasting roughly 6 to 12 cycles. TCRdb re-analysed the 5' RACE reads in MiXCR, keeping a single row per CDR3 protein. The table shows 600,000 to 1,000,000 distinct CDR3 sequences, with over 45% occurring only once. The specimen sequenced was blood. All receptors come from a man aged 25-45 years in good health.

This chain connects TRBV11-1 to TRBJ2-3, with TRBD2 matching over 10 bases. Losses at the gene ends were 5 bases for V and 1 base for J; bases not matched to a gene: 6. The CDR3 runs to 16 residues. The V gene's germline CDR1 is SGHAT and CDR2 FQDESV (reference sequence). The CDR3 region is CASSRGLAEGTDTQYF. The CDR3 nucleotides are TGTGCCAGCAGCCGTGGACTAGCGGAGGGCACAGATACGCAGTATTTT.

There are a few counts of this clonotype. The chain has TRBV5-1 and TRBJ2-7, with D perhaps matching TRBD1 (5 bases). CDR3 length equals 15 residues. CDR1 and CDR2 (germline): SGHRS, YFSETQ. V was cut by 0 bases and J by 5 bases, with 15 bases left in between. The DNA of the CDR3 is TGCGCCAGCAGCTTGGAAGGCGACCACAGGAACGAGCAGTACTTC. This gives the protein CASSLEGDHRNEQYF.

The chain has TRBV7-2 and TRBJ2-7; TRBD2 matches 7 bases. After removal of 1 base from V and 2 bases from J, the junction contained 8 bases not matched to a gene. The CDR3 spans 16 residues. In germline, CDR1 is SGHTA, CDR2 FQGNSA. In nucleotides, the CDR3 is TGTGCCAGCAGCTTAGTTAATCAGCGGGATCCCTACGAGCAGTACTTC. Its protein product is CASSLVNQRDPYEQYF.

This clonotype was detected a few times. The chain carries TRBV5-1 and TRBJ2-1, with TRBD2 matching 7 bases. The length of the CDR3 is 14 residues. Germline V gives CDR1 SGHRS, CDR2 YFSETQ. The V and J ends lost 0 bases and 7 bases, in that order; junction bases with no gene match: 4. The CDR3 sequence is CASSLASAGNEQFF. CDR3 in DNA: TGCGCCAGCAGCTTGGCGTCAGCGGGGAATGAGCAGTTCTTC.

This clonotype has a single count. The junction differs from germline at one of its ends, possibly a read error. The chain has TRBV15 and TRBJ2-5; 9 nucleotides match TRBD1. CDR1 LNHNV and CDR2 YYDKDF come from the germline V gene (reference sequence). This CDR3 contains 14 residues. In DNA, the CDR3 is TGTACCACCAGCACACACAGGGGGCTAGAGACCCAGTACTTC. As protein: CTTSTHRGLETQYF.

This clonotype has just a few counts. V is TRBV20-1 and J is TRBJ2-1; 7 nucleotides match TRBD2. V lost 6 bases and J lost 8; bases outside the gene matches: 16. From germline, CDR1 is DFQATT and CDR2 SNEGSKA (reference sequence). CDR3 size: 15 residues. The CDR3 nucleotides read TGCAGTGCACCTGGCCTGGCTAGCGGACGGGATGAGCAGTTCTTC. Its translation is CSAPGLASGRDEQFF.

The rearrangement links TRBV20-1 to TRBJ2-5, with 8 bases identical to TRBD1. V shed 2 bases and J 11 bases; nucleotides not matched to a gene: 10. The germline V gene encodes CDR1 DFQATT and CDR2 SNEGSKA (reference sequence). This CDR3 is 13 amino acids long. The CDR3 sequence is CSARRSTGGEQYF. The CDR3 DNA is TGCAGTGCTAGACGTTCAACAGGGGGTGAGCAGTACTTC.

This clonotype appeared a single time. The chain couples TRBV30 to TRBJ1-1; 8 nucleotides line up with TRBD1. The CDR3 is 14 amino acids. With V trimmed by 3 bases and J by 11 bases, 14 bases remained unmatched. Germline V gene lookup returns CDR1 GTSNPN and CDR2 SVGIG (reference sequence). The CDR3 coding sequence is TGTGCCTGGAGCGCACCGGGACAGGTGGGGTGGGCTTTCTTT. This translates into CAWSAPGQVGWAFF.

The CDR3 DNA follows: TGTGCCAGCAGCGGACGGGGGATTGGGTCCTACGAGCAGTACTTC. Translated, it gives CASSGRGIGSYEQYF. The chain uses TRBV6-1 and TRBJ2-7, with D possibly TRBD2 on 6 matching bases. The CDR3 runs 15 residues. Germline CDR1 MNHNS, CDR2 SASEGT. The germline V and J ends were trimmed by 6 bases and 1 base, with 16 bases remaining between them.

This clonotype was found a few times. The CDR3 bases are TGCAGTGCCCATCCCGGGGGGGCCGGTGAGACCCAGTACTTC. It is translated as CSAHPGGAGETQYF. The rearrangement joins TRBV20-1 to TRBJ2-5; 8 nucleotides match TRBD2. This CDR3 contains 14 residues. J was trimmed by 5 bases and V by 6 bases; bases with no gene match: 11. Germline values: CDR1 DFQATT, CDR2 SNEGSKA (reference sequence).

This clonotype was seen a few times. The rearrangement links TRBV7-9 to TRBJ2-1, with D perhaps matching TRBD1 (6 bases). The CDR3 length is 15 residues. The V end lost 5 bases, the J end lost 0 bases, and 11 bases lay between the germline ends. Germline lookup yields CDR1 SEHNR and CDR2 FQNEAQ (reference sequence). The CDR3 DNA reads TGTGCCAGCAGCATCACAGGGAGCTCCTACAATGAGCAGTTCTTC. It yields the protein CASSITGSSYNEQFF.

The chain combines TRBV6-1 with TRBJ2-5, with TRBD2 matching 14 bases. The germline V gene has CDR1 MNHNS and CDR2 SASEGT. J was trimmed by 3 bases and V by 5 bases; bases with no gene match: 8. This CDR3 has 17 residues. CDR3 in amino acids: CASSTRLAGGVKETQYF. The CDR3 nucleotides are TGTGCCAGCAGTACGAGACTAGCGGGAGGGGTTAAAGAGACCCAGTACTTC.

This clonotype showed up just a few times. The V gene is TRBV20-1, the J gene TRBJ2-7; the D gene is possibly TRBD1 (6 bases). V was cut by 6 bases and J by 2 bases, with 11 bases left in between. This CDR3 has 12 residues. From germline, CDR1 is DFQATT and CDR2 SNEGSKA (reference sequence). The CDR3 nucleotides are TGCAGTGCCGAAAGGGACACCTACGAGCAGTACTTC. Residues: CSAERDTYEQYF.

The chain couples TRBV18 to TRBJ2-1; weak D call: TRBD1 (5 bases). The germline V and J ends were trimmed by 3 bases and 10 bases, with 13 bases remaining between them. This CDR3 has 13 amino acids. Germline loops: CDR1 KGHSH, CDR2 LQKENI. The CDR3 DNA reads TGTGCCAGCTCACCGGTGGGGCTCGGGGAGCAGTTCTTC. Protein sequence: CASSPVGLGEQFF.

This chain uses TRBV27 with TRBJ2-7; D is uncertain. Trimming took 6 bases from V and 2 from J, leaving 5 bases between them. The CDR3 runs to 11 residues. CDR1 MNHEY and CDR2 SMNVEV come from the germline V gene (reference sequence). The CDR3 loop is CASRTPYEQYF. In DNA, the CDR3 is TGTGCCAGCAGGACTCCCTACGAGCAGTACTTC.

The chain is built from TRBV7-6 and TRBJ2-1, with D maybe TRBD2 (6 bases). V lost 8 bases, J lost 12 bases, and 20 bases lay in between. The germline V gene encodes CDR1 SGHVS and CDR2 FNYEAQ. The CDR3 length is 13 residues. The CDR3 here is CASSAGREFGQFF. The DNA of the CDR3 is TGTGCCAGCTCGGCCGGGAGAGAGTTTGGGCAGTTCTTC.

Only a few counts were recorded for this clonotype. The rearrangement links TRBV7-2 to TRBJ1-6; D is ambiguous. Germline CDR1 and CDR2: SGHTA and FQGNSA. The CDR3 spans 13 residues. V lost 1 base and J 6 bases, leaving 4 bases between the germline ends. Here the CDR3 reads CASSLGSNSPLHF. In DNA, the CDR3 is TGTGCCAGCAGCTTAGGCAGTAATTCACCCCTCCACTTT.

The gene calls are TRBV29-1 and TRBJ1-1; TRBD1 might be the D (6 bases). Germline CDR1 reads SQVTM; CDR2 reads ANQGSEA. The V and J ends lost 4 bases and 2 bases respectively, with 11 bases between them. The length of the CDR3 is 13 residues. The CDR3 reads CSVAVTGNTEAFF. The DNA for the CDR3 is TGCAGCGTTGCGGTGACAGGTAACACTGAAGCTTTCTTT.

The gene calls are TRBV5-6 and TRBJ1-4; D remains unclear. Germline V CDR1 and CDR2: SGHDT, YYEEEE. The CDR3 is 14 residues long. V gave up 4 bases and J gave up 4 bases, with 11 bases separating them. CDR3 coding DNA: TGTGCCAGCAGCCGTGCCAGCCTTAATGAAAAACTGTTTTTT. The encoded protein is CASSRASLNEKLFF.

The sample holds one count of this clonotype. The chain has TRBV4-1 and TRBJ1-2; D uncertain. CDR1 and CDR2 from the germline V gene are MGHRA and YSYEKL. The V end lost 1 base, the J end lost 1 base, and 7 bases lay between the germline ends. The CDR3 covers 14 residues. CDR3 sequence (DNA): TGCGCCAGCAGCCAAGGGGATTTTAACTATGGCTACACCTTC. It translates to CASSQGDFNYGYTF.

CDR3 sequence reads: CASSSFGGAGANVLTF. The CDR3 DNA reads TGTGCCAGCAGTTCTTTTGGTGGGGCCGGGGCCAACGTCCTGACTTTC. V gene TRBV28 combines with J gene TRBJ2-6; a possible D gene is TRBD1 (5 bases). This CDR3 contains 16 residues. Looked up from germline, CDR1 is MDHEN and CDR2 is SYDVKM. Trimming left V 4 bases short and J 4 bases short, with 14 bases between.